This T cell receptor beta chain was profiled in a study of vaccination and CD4 T cells after COVID-19. The wider study: Participants were given two doses of BNT162b2 or mRNA-1273 vaccine.

Treatment given: approximately 9-day PBMC culture with coronavirus spike peptide pools or control peptides (ViraFEST assay). After expanding antigen-specific T cells with peptide pools, ViraFEST sequenced their TCRs. On day 3 and again on day 7, fresh IL-2 medium was used to replace half the medium. This clonotype was counted many times. Its antigen is currently unknown. Whole-study results and caveats: The study found that a median about 90% of reactive clones in convalescent patients appeared only post-vaccination.

Germline CDR1 is MDHEN and CDR2 is SYDVKM. V lost 2 bases and J 9 bases, leaving 11 bases between the germline ends. This CDR3 contains 14 residues. With the Oncomine TCR Beta short-read assay, DNA from cultured CD4+ T cells was sequenced. TCRdb called the PCR reads again in MiXCR, with one record for every CDR3 protein. Of some 8,000 distinct CDR3 sequences in the sample, nearly 20% were seen once. Sequencing used CD4+ T cells from blood, cultured in vitro, obtained after SARS-CoV-2 vaccination. The chain employs TRBV28 and TRBJ1-6; D might be TRBD1 (6 bases). The origin of this receptor is a human donor who had recovered from COVID-19. CDR3 sequence reads: CASSLRDKSSPLHF. DNA of the CDR3: TGTGCCAGCAGTTTACGGGACAAAAGTTCACCCCTCCACTTT.